Detailed here is one TCR beta chain. The sample originates from a study of blood T cell repertoires in COVID-19. Study context: From the United States, Italy and Spain came samples of acute and convalescent COVID-19.

Trimming took off 4 bases at V and 0 bases at J, with 10 bases between the two ends. Germline CDR1 is SGDLS and CDR2 is YYNGEE. This CDR3 is 14 amino acids long. Clones were sequenced by immunoSEQ multiplex PCR, and TCRdb holds only the in-frame ones, with some missing. This table holds around 290,000 clones, approximately 93% found once. Seattle enrolled patients during active infection and tracked them longitudinally. The chain joins TRBV9 to TRBJ1-1, with D hard to call. Sequencing was carried out using peripheral blood. This clonotype was obtained from a woman in her twenties or thirties with COVID-19, enrolled during active disease. The CDR3 here is CASSPRRLNTEAFF. The CDR3 DNA sequence: TGTGCCAGCAGCCCCCGGCGGTTGAACACTGAAGCTTTCTTT.